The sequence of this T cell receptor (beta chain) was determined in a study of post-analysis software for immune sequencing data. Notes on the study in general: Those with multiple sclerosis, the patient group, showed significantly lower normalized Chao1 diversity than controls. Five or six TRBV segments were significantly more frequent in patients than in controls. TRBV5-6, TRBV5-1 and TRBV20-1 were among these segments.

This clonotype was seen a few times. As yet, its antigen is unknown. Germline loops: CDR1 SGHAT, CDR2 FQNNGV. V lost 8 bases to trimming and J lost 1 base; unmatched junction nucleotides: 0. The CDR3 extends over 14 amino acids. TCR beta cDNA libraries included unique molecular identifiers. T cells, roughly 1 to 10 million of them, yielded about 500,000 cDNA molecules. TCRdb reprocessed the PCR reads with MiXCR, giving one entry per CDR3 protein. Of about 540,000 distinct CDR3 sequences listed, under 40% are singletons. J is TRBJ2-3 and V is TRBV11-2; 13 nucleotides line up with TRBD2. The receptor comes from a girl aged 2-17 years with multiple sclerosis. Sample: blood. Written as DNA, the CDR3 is TGTGCCAGCGGGACTAGCGGGGGCACAGATACGCAGTATTTT. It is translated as CASGTSGGTDTQYF.